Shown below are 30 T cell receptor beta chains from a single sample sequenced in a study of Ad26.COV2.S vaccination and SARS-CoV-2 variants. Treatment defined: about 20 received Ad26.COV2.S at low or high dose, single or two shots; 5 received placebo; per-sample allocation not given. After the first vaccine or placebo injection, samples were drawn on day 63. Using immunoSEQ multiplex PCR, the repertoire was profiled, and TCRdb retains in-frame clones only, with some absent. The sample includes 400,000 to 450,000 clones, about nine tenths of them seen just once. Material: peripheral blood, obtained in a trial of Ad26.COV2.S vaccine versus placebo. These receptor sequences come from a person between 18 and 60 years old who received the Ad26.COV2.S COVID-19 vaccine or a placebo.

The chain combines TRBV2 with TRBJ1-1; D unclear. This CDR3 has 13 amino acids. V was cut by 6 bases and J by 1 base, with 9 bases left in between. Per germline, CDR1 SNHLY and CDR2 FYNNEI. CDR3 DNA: TGTGCCAGCAGGGCGGACGGGAACACTGAAGCTTTCTTT. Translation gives CASRADGNTEAFF.

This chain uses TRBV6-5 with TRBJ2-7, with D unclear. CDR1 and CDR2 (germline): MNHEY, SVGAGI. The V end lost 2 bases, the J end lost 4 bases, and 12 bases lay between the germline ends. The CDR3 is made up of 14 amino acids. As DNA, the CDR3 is TGTGCCAGCAGTTACGGGTACAGCAGGTACGAGCAGTACTTC. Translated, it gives CASSYGYSRYEQYF.

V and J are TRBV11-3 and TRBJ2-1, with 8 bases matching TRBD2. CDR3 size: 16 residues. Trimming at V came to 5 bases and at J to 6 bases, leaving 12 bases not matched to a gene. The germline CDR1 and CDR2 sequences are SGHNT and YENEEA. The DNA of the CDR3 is TGTGCCAGCAGCCGTCGAAGAGCGGGAGTAGGCAATGAGCAGTTCTTC. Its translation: CASSRRRAGVGNEQFF.

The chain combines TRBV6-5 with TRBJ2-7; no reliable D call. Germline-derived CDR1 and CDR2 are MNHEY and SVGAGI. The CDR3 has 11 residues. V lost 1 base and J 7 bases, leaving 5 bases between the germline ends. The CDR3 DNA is TGTGCCAGCAGTTACTGCTATGAGCAGTACTTC. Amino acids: CASSYCYEQYF.

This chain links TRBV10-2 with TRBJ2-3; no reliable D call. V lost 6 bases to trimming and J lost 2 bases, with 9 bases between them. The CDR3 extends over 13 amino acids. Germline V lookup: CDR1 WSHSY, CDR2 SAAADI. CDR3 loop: CASRLSNTDTQYF. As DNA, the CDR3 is TGCGCCAGCAGGCTATCTAACACAGATACGCAGTATTTT.

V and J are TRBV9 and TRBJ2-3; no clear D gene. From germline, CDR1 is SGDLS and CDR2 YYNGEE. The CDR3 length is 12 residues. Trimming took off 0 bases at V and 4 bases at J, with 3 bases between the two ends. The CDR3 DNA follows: TGTGCCAGCAGCGTAGTCGCAGATACGCAGTATTTT. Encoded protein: CASSVVADTQYF.

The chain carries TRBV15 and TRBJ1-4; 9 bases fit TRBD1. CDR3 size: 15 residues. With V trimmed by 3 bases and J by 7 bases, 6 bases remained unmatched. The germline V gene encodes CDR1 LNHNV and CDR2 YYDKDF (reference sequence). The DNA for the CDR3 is TGTGCCACCAGCAGCCACAGGGGGCAGGGTGAAAAACTGTTTTTT. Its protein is CATSSHRGQGEKLFF.

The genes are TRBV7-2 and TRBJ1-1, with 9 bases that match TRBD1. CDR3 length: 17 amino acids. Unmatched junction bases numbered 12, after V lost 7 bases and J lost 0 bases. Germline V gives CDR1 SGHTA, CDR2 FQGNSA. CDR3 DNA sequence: TGTGCCAGCAACCCCACAGGGGGCGATTACTTGAACACTGAAGCTTTCTTT. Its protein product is CASNPTGGDYLNTEAFF.

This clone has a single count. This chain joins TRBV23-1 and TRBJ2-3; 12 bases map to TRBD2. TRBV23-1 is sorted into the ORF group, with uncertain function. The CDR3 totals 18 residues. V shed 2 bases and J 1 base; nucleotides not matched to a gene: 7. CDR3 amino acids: CASSQPGLAGFCTDTQYF. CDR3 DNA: TGCGCCAGCAGTCAACCCGGACTAGCGGGGTTCTGCACAGATACGCAGTATTTT.

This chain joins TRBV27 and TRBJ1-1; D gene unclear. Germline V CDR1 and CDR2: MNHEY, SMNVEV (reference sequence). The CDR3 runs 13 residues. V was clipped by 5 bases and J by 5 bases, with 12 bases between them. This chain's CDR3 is CASSIGPGTEAFF. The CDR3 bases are TGTGCCAGCAGTATTGGCCCGGGGACTGAAGCTTTCTTT.

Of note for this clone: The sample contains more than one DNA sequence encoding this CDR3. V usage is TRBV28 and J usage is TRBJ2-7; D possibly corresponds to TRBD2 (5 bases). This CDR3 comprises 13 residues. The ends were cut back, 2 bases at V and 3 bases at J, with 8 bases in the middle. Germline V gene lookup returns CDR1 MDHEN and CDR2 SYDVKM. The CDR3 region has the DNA TGTGCCAGCAGTTTAGGTCGGGACTACGAGCAGTACTTC. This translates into CASSLGRDYEQYF.

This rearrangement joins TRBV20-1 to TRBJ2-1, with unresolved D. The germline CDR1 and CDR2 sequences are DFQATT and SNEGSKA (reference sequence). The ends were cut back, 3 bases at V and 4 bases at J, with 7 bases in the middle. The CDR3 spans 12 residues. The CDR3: CSASHGYNEQFF. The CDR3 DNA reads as TGCAGTGCTAGTCACGGATACAATGAGCAGTTCTTC.

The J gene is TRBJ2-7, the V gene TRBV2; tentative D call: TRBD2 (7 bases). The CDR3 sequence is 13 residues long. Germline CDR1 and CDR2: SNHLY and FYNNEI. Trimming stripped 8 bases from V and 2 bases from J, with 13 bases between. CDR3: CASQRDITYEQYF. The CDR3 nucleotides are TGTGCCAGCCAGCGGGACATCACCTACGAGCAGTACTTC.

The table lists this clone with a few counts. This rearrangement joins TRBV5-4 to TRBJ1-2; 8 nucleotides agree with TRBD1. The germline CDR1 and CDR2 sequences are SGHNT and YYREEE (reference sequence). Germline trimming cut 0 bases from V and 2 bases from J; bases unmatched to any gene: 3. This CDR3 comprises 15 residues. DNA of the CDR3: TGTGCCAGCAGCTTGGCCGCAGGGGGCAACTATGGCTACACCTTC. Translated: CASSLAAGGNYGYTF. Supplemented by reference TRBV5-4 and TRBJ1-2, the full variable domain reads ETGVTQSPTHLIKTRGQQVTLRCSSQSGHNTVSWYQQALGQGPQFIFQYYREEENGRGNFPPRFSGLQFPNYSSELNVNALELDDSALYLCASSLAAGGNYGYTFGSGTRLTVV.

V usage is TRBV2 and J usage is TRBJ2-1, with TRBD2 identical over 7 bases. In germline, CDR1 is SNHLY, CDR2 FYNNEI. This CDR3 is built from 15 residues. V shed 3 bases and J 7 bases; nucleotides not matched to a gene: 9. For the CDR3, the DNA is TGTGCCAGCAGTGAGTGGCCTAGCGGCTTGAATGAGCAGTTCTTC. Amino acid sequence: CASSEWPSGLNEQFF. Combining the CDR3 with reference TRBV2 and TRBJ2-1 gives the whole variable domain EPEVTQTPSHQVTQMGQEVILRCVPISNHLYFYWYRQILGQKVEFLVSFYNNEISEKSEIFDDQFSVERPDGSNFTLKIRSTKLEDSAMYFCASSEWPSGLNEQFFGPGTRLTVL.

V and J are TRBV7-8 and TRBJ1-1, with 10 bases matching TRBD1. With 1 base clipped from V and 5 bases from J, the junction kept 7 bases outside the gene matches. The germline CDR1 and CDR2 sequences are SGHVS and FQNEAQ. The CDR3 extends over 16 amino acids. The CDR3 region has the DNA TGTGCCAGCAGCTTAGGACAGGGGGCTCTAGGGACTGAAGCTTTCTTT. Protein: CASSLGQGALGTEAFF. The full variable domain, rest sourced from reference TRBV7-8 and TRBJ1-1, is GAGVSQSPRYKVAKRGQDVALRCDPISGHVSLFWYQQALGQGPEFLTYFQNEAQLDKSGLPSDRFFAERPEGSVSTLKIQRTQQEDSAVYLCASSLGQGALGTEAFFGQGTRLTVV.

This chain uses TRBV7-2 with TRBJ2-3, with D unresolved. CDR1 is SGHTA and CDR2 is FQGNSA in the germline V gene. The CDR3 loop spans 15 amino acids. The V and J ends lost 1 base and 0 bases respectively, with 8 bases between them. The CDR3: CASSLESDSTDTQYF. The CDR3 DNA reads TGTGCCAGCAGCTTAGAATCCGACAGCACAGATACGCAGTATTTT.

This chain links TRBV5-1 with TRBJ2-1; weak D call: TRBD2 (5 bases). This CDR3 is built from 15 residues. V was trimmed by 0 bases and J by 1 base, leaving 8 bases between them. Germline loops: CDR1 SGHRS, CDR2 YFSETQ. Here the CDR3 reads CASSLEPGSYNEQFF. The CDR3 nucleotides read TGCGCCAGCAGCTTGGAACCGGGGTCCTACAATGAGCAGTTCTTC.

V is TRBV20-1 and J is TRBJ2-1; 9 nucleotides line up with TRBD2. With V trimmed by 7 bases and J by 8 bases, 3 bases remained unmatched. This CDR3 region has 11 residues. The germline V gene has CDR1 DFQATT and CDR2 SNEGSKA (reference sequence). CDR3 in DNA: TGCAGTGTAAAGCGGGAGGATGAGCAGTTCTTC. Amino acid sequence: CSVKREDEQFF.

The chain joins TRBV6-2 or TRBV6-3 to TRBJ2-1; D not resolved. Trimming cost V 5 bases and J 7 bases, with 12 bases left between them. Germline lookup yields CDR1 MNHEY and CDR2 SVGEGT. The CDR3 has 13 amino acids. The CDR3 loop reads CASSTTRFNEQFF. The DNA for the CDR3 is TGTGCCAGCAGTACGACCCGGTTTAATGAGCAGTTCTTC.

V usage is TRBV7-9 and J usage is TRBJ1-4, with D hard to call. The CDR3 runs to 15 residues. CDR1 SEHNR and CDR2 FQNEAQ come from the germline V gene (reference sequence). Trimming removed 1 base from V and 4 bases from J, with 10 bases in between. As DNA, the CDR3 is TGTGCCAGCAGCTTAGAATTAGCTAATAATGAAAAACTGTTTTTT. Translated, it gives CASSLELANNEKLFF.

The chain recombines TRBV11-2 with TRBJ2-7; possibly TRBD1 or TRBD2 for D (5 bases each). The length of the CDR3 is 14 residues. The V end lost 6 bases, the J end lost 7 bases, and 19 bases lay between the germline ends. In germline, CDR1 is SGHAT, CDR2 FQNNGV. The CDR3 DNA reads TGTGCCAGCAGTTCCGCGCAGGGAGCCGCAGAGCAGTACTTC. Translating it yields CASSSAQGAAEQYF. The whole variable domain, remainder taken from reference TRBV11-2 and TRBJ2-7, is EAGVAQSPRYKIIEKRQSVAFWCNPISGHATLYWYQQILGQGPKLLIQFQNNGVVDDSQLPKDRFSAERLKGVDSTLKIQPAKLEDSAVYLCASSSAQGAAEQYFGPGTRLTVT.

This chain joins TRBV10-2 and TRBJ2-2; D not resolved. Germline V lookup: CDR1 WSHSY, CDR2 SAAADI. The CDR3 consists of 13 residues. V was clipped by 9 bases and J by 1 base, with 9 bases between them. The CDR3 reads CASLGENTGELFF. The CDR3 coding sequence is TGCGCCAGTCTAGGAGAGAACACCGGGGAGCTGTTTTTT.

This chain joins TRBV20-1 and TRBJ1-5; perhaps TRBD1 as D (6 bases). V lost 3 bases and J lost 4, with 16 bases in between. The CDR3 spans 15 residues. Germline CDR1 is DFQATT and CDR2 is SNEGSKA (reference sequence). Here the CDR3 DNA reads TGCAGTGCTAGTGCCTTCGATGGGACAAATCAGCCCCAGCATTTT. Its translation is CSASAFDGTNQPQHF.

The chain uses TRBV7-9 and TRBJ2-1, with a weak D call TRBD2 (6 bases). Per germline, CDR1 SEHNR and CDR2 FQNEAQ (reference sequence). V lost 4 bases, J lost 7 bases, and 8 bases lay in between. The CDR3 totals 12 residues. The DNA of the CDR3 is TGTGCCAGCAGCTCGGGGAGGAATGAGCAGTTCTTC. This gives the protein CASSSGRNEQFF.

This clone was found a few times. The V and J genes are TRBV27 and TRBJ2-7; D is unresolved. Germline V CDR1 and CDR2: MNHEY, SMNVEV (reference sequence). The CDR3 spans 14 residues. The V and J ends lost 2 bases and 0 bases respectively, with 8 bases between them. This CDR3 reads CASSLNYNSYEQYF. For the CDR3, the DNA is TGTGCCAGCAGTTTAAACTACAACTCCTACGAGCAGTACTTC.

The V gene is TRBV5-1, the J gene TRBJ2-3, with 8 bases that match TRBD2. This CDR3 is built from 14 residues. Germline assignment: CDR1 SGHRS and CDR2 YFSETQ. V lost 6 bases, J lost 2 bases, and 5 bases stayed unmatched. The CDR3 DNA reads TGCGCCAGCAAACCGGGGGGGTTCACAGATACGCAGTATTTT. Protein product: CASKPGGFTDTQYF.

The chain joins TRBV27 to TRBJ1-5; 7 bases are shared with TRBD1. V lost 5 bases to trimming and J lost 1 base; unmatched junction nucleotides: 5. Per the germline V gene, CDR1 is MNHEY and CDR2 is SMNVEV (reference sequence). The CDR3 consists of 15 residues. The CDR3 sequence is CASSPFRGSNQPQHF. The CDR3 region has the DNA TGTGCCAGCAGTCCTTTCAGGGGGAGCAATCAGCCCCAGCATTTT.

The CDR3, as DNA: TGTGCCATCAGTGAGTCGAGTCAGGGAGACAACGAGCAGTACTTC. Encoded protein: CAISESSQGDNEQYF. V gene TRBV10-3 combines with J gene TRBJ2-7; D is tentatively TRBD1 or TRBD2 (5 bases each). The ends were cut back, 0 bases at V and 5 bases at J, with 14 bases in the middle. Germline V gene lookup returns CDR1 ENHRY and CDR2 SYGVKD. This CDR3 contains 15 residues.

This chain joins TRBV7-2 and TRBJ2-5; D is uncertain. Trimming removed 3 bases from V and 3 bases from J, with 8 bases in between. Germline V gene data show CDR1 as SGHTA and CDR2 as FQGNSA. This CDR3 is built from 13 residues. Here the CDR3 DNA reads TGTGCCAGCAGCTTTCGACTGGAAGAGACCCAGTACTTC. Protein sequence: CASSFRLEETQYF. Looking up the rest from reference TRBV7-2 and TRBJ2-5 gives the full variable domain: GAGVSQSPSNKVTEKGKDVELRCDPISGHTALYWYRQSLGQGLEFLIYFQGNSAPDKSGLPSDRFSAERTGGSVSTLTIQRTQQEDSAVYLCASSFRLEETQYFGPGTRLLVL.